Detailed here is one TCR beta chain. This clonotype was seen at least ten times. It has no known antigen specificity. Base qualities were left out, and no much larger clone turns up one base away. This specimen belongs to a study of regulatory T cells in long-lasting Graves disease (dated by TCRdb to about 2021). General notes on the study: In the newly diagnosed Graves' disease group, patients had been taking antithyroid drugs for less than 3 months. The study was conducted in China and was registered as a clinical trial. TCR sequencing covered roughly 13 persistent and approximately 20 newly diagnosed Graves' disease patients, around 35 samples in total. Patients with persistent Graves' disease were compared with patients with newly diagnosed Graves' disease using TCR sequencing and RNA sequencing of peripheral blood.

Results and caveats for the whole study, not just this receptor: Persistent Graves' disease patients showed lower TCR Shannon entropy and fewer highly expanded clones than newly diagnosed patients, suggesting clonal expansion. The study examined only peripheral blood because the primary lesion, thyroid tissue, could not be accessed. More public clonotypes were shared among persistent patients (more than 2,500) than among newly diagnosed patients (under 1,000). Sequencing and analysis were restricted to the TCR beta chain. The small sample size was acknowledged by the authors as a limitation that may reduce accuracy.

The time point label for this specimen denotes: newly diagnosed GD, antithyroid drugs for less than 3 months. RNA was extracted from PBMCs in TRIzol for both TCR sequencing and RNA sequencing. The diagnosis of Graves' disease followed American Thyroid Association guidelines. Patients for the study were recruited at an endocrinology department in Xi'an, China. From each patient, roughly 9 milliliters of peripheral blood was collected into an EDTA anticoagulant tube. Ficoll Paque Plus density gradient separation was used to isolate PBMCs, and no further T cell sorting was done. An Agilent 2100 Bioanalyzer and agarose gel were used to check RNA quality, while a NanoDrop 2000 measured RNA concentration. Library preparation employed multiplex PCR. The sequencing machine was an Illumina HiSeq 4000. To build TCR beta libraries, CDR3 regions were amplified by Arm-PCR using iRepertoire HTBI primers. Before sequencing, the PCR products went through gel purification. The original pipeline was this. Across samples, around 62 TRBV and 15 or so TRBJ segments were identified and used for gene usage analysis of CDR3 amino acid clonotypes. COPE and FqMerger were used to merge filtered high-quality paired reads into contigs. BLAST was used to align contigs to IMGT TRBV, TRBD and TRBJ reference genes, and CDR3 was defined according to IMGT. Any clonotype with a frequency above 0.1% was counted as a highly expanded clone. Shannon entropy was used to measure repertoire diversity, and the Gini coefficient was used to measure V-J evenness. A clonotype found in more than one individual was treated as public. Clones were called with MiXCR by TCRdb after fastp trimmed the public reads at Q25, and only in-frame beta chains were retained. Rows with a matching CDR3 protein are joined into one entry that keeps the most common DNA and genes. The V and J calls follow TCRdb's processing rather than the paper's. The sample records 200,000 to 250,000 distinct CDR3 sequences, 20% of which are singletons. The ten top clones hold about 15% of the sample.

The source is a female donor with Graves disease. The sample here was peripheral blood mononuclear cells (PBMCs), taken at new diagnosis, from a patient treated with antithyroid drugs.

The CDR3 in this case is CASNRAGTDTQYF. The DNA sequence is TGTGCCAGCAACAGAGCGGGCACAGATACGCAGTATTTT. The chain is encoded by TRBV7-2 joined to TRBJ2-3; the best D guess is TRBD2, with 5 bases matching. Looking up the germline V gene yields CDR1 SGHTA and CDR2 FQGNSA. The CDR3 runs 13 residues from the cysteine to the phenylalanine. The read is trimmed to its CDR3 DNA, 39 bases read in frame from base 1. Between the V and J ends, shortened by 7 bases and 1 base respectively, the junction contains 9 bases. Reference TRBV7-2 and TRBJ2-3 genes cover what lies past the CDR3, so the full variable domain is GAGVSQSPSNKVTEKGKDVELRCDPISGHTALYWYRQSLGQGLEFLIYFQGNSAPDKSGLPSDRFSAERTGGSVSTLTIQRTQQEDSAVYLCASNRAGTDTQYFGPGTRLTVL.